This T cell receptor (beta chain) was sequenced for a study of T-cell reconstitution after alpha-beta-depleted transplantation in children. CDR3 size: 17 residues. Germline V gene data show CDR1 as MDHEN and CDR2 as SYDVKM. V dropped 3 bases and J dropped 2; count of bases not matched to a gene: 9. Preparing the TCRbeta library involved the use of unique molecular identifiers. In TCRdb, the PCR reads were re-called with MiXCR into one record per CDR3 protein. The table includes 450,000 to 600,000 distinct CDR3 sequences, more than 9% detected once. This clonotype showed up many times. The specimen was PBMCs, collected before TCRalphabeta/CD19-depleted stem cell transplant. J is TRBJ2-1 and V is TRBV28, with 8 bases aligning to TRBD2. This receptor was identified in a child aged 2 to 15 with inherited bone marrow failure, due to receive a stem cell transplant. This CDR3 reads CASSFIPIAGPYNEQFF. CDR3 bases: TGTGCCAGCAGTTTCATCCCTATAGCGGGACCCTACAATGAGCAGTTCTTC.